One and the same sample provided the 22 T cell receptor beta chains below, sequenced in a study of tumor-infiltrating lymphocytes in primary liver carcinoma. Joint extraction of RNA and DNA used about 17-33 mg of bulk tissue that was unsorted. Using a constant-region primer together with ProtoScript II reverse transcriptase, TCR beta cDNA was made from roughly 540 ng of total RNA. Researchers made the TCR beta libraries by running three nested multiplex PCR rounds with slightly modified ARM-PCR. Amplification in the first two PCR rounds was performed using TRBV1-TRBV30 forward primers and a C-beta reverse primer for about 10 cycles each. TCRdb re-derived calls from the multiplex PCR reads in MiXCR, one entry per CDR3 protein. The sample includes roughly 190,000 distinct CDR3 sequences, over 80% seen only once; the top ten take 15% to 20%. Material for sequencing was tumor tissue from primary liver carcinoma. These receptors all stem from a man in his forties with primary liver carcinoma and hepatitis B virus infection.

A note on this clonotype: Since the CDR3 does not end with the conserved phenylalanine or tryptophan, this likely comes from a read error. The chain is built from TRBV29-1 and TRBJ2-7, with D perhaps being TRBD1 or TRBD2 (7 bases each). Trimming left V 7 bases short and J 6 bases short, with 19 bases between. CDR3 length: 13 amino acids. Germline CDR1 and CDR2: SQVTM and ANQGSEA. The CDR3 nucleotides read TGCAGCGGCGGGACAGTGGGCGGGGGCGAGCAGTACTTG. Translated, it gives CSGGTVGGGEQYL.

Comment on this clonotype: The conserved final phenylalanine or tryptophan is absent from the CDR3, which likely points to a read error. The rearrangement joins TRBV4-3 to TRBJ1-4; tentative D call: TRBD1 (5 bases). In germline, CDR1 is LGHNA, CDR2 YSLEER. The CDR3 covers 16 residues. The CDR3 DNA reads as TGCACCAGCAGCCAAGATCTTAGGGGACGAAATGAAAAACTGTTTTAT. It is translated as CTSSQDLRGRNEKLFY.

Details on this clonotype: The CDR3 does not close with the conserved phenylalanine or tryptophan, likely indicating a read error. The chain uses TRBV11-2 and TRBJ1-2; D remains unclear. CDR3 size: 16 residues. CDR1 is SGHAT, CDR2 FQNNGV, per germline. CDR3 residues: CASSIDSVAYPRGYTL. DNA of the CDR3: TGTGCCAGCAGCATAGATTCGGTAGCCTATCCTCGAGGCTACACCCTC.

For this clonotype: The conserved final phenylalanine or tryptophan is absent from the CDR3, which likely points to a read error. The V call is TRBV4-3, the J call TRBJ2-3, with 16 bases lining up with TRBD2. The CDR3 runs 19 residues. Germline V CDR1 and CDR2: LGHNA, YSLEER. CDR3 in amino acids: CASSERGLAGGPSIDTQYY. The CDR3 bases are TGCGCCAGCAGCGAAAGGGGACTAGCGGGAGGGCCTAGCATAGATACGCAGTATTAT.

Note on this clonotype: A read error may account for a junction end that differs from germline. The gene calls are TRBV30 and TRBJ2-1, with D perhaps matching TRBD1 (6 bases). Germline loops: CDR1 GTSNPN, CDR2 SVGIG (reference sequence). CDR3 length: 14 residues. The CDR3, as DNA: TGTGCCTGGAGTAAGGGGGACCACTTAACTGAGCAGCTCTTC. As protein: CAWSKGDHLTEQLF.

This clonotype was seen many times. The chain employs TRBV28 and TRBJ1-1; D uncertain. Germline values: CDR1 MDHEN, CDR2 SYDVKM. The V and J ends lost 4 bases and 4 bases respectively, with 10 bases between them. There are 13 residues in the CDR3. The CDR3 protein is CASSWIGRTEAFF. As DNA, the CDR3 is TGTGCCAGCAGTTGGATTGGCCGCACTGAAGCTTTCTTT. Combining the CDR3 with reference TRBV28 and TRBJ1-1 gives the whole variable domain DVKVTQSSRYLVKRTGEKVFLECVQDMDHENMFWYRQDPGLGLRLIYFSYDVKMKEKGDIPEGYSVSREKKERFSLILESASTNQTSMYLCASSWIGRTEAFFGQGTRLTVV.

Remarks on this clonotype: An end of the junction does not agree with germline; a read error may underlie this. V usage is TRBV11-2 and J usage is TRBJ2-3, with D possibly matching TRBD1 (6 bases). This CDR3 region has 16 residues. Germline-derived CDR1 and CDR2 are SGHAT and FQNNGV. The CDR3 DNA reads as TGTGCTAGCAGCAGAAGAAGCACAGGGAACACAGATATGCAGTATTTT. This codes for CASSRRSTGNTDMQYF.

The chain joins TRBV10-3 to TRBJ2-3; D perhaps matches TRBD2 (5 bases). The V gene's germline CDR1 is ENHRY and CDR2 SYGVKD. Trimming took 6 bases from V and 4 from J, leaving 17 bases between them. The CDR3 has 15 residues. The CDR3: CAISRAMGAPDTQYF. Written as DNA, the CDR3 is TGTGCCATCAGCCGCGCGATGGGAGCCCCAGATACGCAGTATTTT.

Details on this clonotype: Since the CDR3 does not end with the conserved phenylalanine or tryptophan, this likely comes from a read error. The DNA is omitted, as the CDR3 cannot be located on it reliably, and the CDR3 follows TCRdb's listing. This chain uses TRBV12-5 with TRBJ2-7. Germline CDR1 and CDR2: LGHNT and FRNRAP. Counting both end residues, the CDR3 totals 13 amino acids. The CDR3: CASEWIGSYEQYI.

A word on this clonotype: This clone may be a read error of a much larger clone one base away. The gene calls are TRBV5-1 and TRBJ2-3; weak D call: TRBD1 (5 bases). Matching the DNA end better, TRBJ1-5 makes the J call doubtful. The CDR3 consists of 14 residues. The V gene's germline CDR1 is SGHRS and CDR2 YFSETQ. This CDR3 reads CASSLMGPEDTQHF. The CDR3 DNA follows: TGCGCCAGCAGCCTGATGGGACCCGAAGATACGCAGCATTTT.

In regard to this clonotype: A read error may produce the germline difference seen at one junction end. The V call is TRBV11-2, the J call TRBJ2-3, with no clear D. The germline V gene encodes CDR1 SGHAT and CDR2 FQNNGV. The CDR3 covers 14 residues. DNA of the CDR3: TGCGACAACAGCTTAAACCGACAAGGGGATACGCAGTATTTT. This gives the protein CDNSLNRQGDTQYF. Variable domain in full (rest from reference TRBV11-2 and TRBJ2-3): EAGVAQSPRYKIIEKRQSVAFWCNPISGHATLYWYQQILGQGPKLLIQFQNNGVVDDSQLPKDRFSAERLKGVDSTLKIQPAKLEDSAVYLCDNSLNRQGDTQYFGPGTRLTVL.

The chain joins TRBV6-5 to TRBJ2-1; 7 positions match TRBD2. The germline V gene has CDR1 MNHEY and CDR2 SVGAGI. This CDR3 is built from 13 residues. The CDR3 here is CVNSGGGRNEQFF. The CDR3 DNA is TGTGTCAACAGTGGGGGGGGGAGGAATGAGCAGTTCTTC.

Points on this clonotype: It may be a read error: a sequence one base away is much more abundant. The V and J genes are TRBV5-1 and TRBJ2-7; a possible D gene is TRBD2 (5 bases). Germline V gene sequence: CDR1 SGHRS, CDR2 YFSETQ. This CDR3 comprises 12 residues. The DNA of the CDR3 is TGCGCCAGCAGCTTGCCTGCGGGCGAGCTGTACTTC. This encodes CASSLPAGELYF.

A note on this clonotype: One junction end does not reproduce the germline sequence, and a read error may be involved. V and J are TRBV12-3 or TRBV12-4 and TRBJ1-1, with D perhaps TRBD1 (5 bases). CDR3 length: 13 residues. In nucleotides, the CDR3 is TGTGCCAACAGTTTTTCAGGGCCCTCTGAAGCTTTCTTT. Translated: CANSFSGPSEAFF.

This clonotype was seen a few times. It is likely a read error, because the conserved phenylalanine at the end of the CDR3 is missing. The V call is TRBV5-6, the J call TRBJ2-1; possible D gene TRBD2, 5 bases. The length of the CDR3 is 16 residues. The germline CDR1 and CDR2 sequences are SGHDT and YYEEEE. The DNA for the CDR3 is TGTGCCAGCAGCTTGGATTTGGCGGGTATCGGCGATGAACAGTTCCTC. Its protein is CASSLDLAGIGDEQFL.

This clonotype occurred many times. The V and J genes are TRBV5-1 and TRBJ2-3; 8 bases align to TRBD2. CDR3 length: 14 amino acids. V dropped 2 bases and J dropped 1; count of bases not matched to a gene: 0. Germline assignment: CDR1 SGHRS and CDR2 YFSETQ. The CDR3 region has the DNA TGCGCCAGCAGCTTACTAGCGGGCACAGATACGCAGTATTTT. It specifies CASSLLAGTDTQYF.

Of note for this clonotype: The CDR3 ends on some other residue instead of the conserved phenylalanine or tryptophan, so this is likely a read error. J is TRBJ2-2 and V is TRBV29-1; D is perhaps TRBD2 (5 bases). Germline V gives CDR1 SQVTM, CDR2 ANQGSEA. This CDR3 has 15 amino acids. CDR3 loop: CGVGSSAANTGELFC. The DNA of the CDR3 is TGCGGCGTTGGGAGTAGCGCGGCGAACACCGGGGAGCTGTTTTGT.

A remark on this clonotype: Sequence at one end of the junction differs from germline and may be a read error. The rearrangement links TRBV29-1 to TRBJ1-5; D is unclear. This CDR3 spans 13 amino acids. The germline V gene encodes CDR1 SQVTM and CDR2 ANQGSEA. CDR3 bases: TGCAGCGCCGGACGGGGAGTGAATCAGCCCCAACATTTT. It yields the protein CSAGRGVNQPQHF.

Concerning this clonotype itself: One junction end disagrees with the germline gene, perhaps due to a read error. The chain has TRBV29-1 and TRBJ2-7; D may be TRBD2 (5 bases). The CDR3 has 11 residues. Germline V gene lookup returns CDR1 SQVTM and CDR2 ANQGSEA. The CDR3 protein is CSALFGVERYF. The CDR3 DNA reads TGCAGCGCCCTCTTCGGGGTCGAGCGGTACTTC.

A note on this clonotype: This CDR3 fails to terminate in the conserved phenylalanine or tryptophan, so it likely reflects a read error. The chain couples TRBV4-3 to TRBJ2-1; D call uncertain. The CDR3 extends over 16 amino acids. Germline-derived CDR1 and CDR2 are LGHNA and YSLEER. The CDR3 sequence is CANSQDHYSEYNEQFL. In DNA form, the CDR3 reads TGCGCCAACAGCCAAGATCACTACTCAGAATACAATGAGCAGTTCTTG.

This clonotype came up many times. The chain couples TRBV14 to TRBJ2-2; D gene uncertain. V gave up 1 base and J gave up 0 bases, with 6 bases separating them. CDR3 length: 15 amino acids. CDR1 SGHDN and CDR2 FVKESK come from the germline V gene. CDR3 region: CASSQVLANTGELFF. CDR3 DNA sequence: TGTGCCAGCAGCCAAGTCCTAGCGAACACCGGGGAGCTGTTTTTT.

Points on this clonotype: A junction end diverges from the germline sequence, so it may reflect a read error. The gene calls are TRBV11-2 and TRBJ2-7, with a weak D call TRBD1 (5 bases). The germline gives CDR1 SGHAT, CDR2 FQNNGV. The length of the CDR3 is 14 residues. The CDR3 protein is CASSLNRKSYVQYF. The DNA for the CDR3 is TGTGCCAGCAGCTTAAACAGGAAATCCTACGTGCAGTACTTC.